Listed below are T cell receptor beta chains from one sample, sequenced in a study of technical replicates of blood from a few donors. Data came from immunoSEQ multiplex PCR; TCRdb stores just in-frame clones and leaves some out. The repertoire consists of 65,000 to 80,000 clones, with roughly 97% occurring once and the leading ten covering roughly 0.34%. The sequencing sample was made of T cells isolated from PBMCs. These receptor sequences come from a human donor in good health. CDR3s include the opening cysteine and the closing phenylalanine or tryptophan. A D gene is named only where the DNA matches it firmly. Part of the rows lack a size; the others show once, few, many or a class for expanded clones.

j_call: TRBJ2-1
v_call: TRBV5-1
d_call: -
clone_size: -
cdr3_aa: CASSFGLATFF
cdr3_nt: TGCGCCAGCAGCTTTGGGCTAGCGACGTTCTTC

j_call: TRBJ2-5
v_call: TRBV7-9
d_call: -
clone_size: -
cdr3_aa: CASSPRYQETQYF
cdr3_nt: TGTGCCAGCAGCCCCAGATACCAAGAGACCCAGTACTTC

j_call: TRBJ2-1
v_call: TRBV7-3
d_call: TRBD1
clone_size: -
cdr3_aa: CASSSTGLGYNEQFF
cdr3_nt: TGTGCCAGCAGCTCGACAGGGTTGGGATACAATGAGCAGTTCTTC

j_call: TRBJ2-3
v_call: TRBV29-1
d_call: TRBD2
clone_size: -
cdr3_aa: CSTGSSGGADTQYF
cdr3_nt: TGCAGCACTGGGTCTAGCGGAGGGGCAGATACGCAGTATTTT

j_call: TRBJ2-7
v_call: TRBV4-3
d_call: TRBD1
clone_size: -
cdr3_aa: CASSQEETGSYEQYF
cdr3_nt: TGCGCCAGCAGCCAAGAAGAGACAGGGTCCTACGAGCAGTACTTC

j_call: TRBJ2-5
v_call: TRBV19
d_call: -
clone_size: -
cdr3_aa: CASSIAGKETQYF
cdr3_nt: TGTGCCAGTAGTATCGCAGGGAAAGAGACCCAGTACTTC

j_call: TRBJ2-1
v_call: TRBV4-3
d_call: -
clone_size: -
cdr3_aa: CASSRRSQADSYNEQFF
cdr3_nt: TGCGCCAGCAGCCGGAGGAGTCAGGCAGATTCCTACAATGAGCAGTTCTTC

j_call: TRBJ2-1
v_call: TRBV9
d_call: -
clone_size: once
cdr3_aa: CASSVSLGASSYNEQFF
cdr3_nt: TGTGCCAGCAGCGTCTCCTTAGGGGCCAGCTCCTACAATGAGCAGTTCTTC

j_call: TRBJ1-5
v_call: TRBV19
d_call: -
clone_size: once
cdr3_aa: CASSIEQGLNQPQHF
cdr3_nt: TGTGCCAGTAGTATCGAACAGGGATTAAATCAGCCCCAGCATTTT

j_call: TRBJ1-4
v_call: TRBV18
d_call: -
clone_size: -
cdr3_aa: CASSRTATYEKLFF
cdr3_nt: TGTGCCAGCTCAAGGACAGCAACATATGAAAAACTGTTTTTT

j_call: TRBJ1-3
v_call: TRBV11-2
d_call: -
clone_size: -
cdr3_aa: CASSSTGSSGNTIYF
cdr3_nt: TGTGCCAGCAGCTCCACGGGGAGCTCTGGAAACACCATATATTTT

j_call: TRBJ2-5
v_call: TRBV6-5
d_call: -
clone_size: -
cdr3_aa: CASRDIGGLETQYF
cdr3_nt: TGTGCCAGCAGGGACATCGGGGGACTCGAGACCCAGTACTTC

j_call: TRBJ1-1
v_call: TRBV6-6
d_call: -
clone_size: -
cdr3_aa: CASSYRDEAFF
cdr3_nt: TGTGCCAGCAGTTACCGGGATGAAGCTTTCTTT

j_call: TRBJ1-1
v_call: TRBV6-5
d_call: -
clone_size: -
cdr3_aa: CASSPRGRETEAFF
cdr3_nt: TGTGCCAGCAGTCCTCGAGGGAGAGAGACTGAAGCTTTCTTT

j_call: TRBJ1-2
v_call: TRBV9
d_call: -
clone_size: -
cdr3_aa: CASSAEQGPHGYTF
cdr3_nt: TGTGCCAGCAGCGCTGAACAGGGACCCCATGGCTACACCTTC

j_call: TRBJ1-2
v_call: TRBV4-1
d_call: -
clone_size: -
cdr3_aa: CASSQDWPGNNANYGYTF
cdr3_nt: TGCGCCAGCAGCCAAGATTGGCCAGGGAATAATGCTAACTATGGCTACACCTTC

j_call: TRBJ1-5
v_call: TRBV7-9
d_call: -
clone_size: -
cdr3_aa: CASSRANQPQHF
cdr3_nt: TGTGCCAGCAGCAGAGCCAATCAGCCCCAGCATTTT

j_call: TRBJ2-2
v_call: TRBV4-1
d_call: -
clone_size: -
cdr3_aa: CASSLTENTGELFF
cdr3_nt: TGCGCCAGCAGCCTAACAGAGAACACCGGGGAGCTGTTTTTT

j_call: TRBJ1-1
v_call: TRBV7-3
d_call: -
clone_size: -
cdr3_aa: CASQAYVSMNTEAFF
cdr3_nt: TGTGCCAGCCAAGCTTATGTCTCCATGAACACTGAAGCTTTCTTT

j_call: TRBJ2-1
v_call: TRBV2
d_call: TRBD2
clone_size: -
cdr3_aa: CASSGGLAAYNEQFF
cdr3_nt: TGTGCCAGCAGTGGGGGACTAGCGGCGTACAATGAGCAGTTCTTC

j_call: TRBJ2-7
v_call: TRBV9
d_call: -
clone_size: -
cdr3_aa: CASSVGQQAYEQYF
cdr3_nt: TGTGCCAGCAGCGTAGGACAGCAAGCCTACGAGCAGTACTTC

j_call: TRBJ2-7
v_call: TRBV6-5
d_call: -
clone_size: -
cdr3_aa: CASRNLREVIYEQYF
cdr3_nt: TGTGCCAGCAGAAACCTCAGGGAAGTTATCTACGAGCAGTACTTC

j_call: TRBJ1-1
v_call: TRBV5-4
d_call: TRBD1
clone_size: -
cdr3_aa: CASSLGTVEAFF
cdr3_nt: TGTGCCAGCAGCTTAGGGACAGTTGAAGCTTTCTTT

j_call: TRBJ2-3
v_call: TRBV5-1
d_call: TRBD2
clone_size: -
cdr3_aa: CASSLDGLAAADTQYF
cdr3_nt: TGCGCCAGCAGCTTGGATGGACTAGCGGCAGCAGATACGCAGTATTTT

j_call: TRBJ2-7
v_call: TRBV7-2
d_call: TRBD2
clone_size: -
cdr3_aa: CASSLVGGSAYEQYF
cdr3_nt: TGTGCCAGCAGCTTAGTGGGGGGGAGTGCCTACGAGCAGTACTTC

j_call: TRBJ2-7
v_call: TRBV7-2
d_call: TRBD2
clone_size: -
cdr3_aa: CASSIQAGTSGYNSYEQYF
cdr3_nt: TGTGCCAGCAGCATACAGGCCGGGACTAGCGGTTATAACTCCTACGAGCAGTACTTC

j_call: TRBJ2-7
v_call: TRBV11-3
d_call: TRBD2
clone_size: -
cdr3_aa: CASSLPAGYEQYF
cdr3_nt: TGTGCCAGCAGCCTCCCAGCGGGATACGAGCAGTACTTC

j_call: TRBJ1-2
v_call: TRBV11-2
d_call: TRBD1
clone_size: -
cdr3_aa: CASSPGLQGWYGYTF
cdr3_nt: TGTGCCAGCAGCCCTGGATTACAGGGGTGGTATGGCTACACCTTC